This T cell receptor beta chain was captured in a study of blood T cell repertoires in COVID-19. Assay: immunoSEQ multiplex PCR; the TCRdb copy retains only in-frame clones and omits some. The repertoire holds about 77,000 clones, with more than 80% as singletons. The germline V gene encodes CDR1 SEHNR and CDR2 FQNEAQ (reference sequence). V lost 2 bases to trimming and J lost 5 bases; unmatched junction nucleotides: 8. This CDR3 is built from 15 residues. The sequenced material came from peripheral blood. This receptor was obtained from an older woman with acute or convalescent COVID-19. V usage is TRBV7-9 and J usage is TRBJ1-1, with 7 bases lining up with TRBD1. As DNA, the CDR3 is TGTGCCAGCAGCTTAATTGGAGGGGGCGAAACTGAAGCTTTCTTT. It translates to CASSLIGGGETEAFF.